This T cell receptor (beta chain) was found in a study of T cells in localized non-small cell lung cancer (dated by TCRdb to about 2020). Study-level background: The study analyzed T cell repertoires of 200 to 300 early-stage NSCLC patients, comparing tumors and uninvolved tumor-adjacent lungs. All 240 or so NSCLC patients in the cohort were treatment-naive and had localized lung tumors that were resected. The mean age of the NSCLC patients was around 67 years, with 130 or so men and around 100 women.

This clone turned up a few times. Its target antigen remains unknown. Base qualities are not recorded, but no much larger clone differs from it by a single base. At diagnosis, peripheral blood, uninvolved tumor-adjacent lung and tumor were collected and stored as a combination of fresh-frozen and FFPE material. Blood samples were analyzed as peripheral blood mononuclear cells for TCR repertoire profiling. Reading from cysteine to phenylalanine, the CDR3 counts 16 amino acids. The DNA shown is the 48-base CDR3, in frame from base 1. V and J are truncated by 0 bases and 5 bases respectively, leaving an intervening sequence of 17 bases. The germline V gene gives CDR1 as SGHRS and CDR2 as YFSETQ. TCR beta CDR3 regions were sequenced from DNA using the immunoSEQ Assay. As for the original processing: To compute T cell density, TCR beta template counts were normalized to usable DNA, which was estimated by amplifying housekeeping genes. Richness was estimated using the preseqR package, with extrapolation to 400,000 templates for PBMC samples and to 120,000 templates for tissue samples. Clonality was defined as one minus Pielou's evenness. Tissue-enriched TCRs were identified by differential abundance testing using productive amino-acid clonotypes, minimum total count 5 and alpha 0.1. The Jaccard Index and the Morisita Overlap Index were used to measure repertoire overlap between compartments. GLIPH grouped TCR beta CDR3s together with public tetramer-defined viral CDR3s, and a viral motif had to include at least three viral sequences and show V-gene enrichment. Drawn from immuneACCESS, this table holds only the in-frame rearrangements with V and J called that TCRdb kept. Clones are partly lost; checked studies trace under half to an unresolved V gene and leave the rest unexplained. V, J and clone size derive from that table, while D and trimming were established from the DNA sequence. This sample comprises about 78,000 clones, about 83% of them detected only once. The ten largest clones capture 2.8% of the sample.

Results and caveats for the whole study, not just this receptor: A median of around 62 of the top 100 tumor clones turned up in the paired uninvolved adjacent lung, and approximately 30 of those clones also ranked among the top 100 of that same adjacent lung. Uninvolved tumor-adjacent lung showed the highest T cell clonality, higher than tumor, which suggests more focused antigenic responses in the uninvolved tumor-adjacent lung. Because of the exploratory design, TCR variables were selected using unadjusted p-values without false-discovery rate correction. Longer overall survival was associated with higher blood T cell density, whereas shorter survival was associated with higher adjacent-lung clonality. Because multi-region sequencing of the tumors was not done, intratumor heterogeneity could not be ruled out.

The sequencing here drew on peripheral blood, taken before any cancer treatment. This receptor chain uses TRBV5-1 and TRBJ2-5, with the D call tentatively TRBD1 or TRBD2, each fitting 5 bases. This TCR was recovered from a man aged 40 to 70 with stage I lung adenocarcinoma. DNA sequence: TGCGCCAGCAGCTTGGCCGAGGTCGGGAAGGGGGAGACCCAGTACTTC. Its translation reads: CASSLAEVGKGETQYF.